The present T cell receptor beta chain was sequenced within a study of cytomegalovirus exposure and HLA in healthy donors. Study results and caveats: According to the study, roughly 160 TCR beta chains were cytomegalovirus-associated. Subsequent analysis found a tendency for first-cohort TCR clusters to co-occur within the 110 or so validation repertoires.

Turning to this clone: The antigen is unknown.

Trimming cost V 5 bases and J 3 bases, with 12 bases left between them. The CDR3 is 14 amino acids. From germline, CDR1 is SGHTA and CDR2 FQGNSA. Method: immunoSEQ multiplex PCR; TCRdb's copy keeps in-frame clones and lacks some. The data hold 150,000 to 200,000 clones, with around four fifths observed a single time. This sequence was found in a man between 25 and 39 years old in good health and CMV-seropositive. The sequencing sample was made of PBMCs. The chain combines TRBV7-2 with TRBJ2-3; D is possibly TRBD2 (5 bases). CDR3 amino acids: CASSPRAKTDTQYF. CDR3 nucleotides: TGTGCCAGCAGCCCGAGGGCCAAGACAGATACGCAGTATTTT.